This T cell receptor (beta chain) comes out of a study of T cell responses to AZD1222 COVID-19 vaccine. The study, taken as a whole, reports: Mostly white British, mostly female donors; authors suggested clonal diversity may be underestimated.

Profiling relied on immunoSEQ multiplex PCR, and the TCRdb table lists in-frame clones only, not all of them. The sample includes about 120,000 clones, 75% to 95% seen only once; the top ten take more than 3.5%. V shed 7 bases and J shed 7 bases, with 14 bases lying between them. The CDR3 totals 13 residues. Germline loops: CDR1 SGHDN, CDR2 FVKESK. The table lists this clone with a count of one. Its antigen is unidentified. The material was peripheral blood, obtained 28 days after the second dose of the MenACWY control vaccine. This receptor was identified in an adult who received the MenACWY meningococcal vaccine as a control. The chain joins TRBV14 to TRBJ2-1; D remains ambiguous. CDR3 coding DNA: TGTGCCAGCATGGGCCTAGTAGGAAATGAGCAGTTCTTC. This codes for CASMGLVGNEQFF.